The 15 T cell receptor beta chains reported below all come from one sample, sequenced in a study of blood T cell repertoires in COVID-19. Repertoires were generated with immunoSEQ multiplex PCR, while TCRdb's copy carries only in-frame clones and drops some. The data show about 200,000 clones, about 91% seen once. Material: PBMCs or T cells enriched from blood (not recorded which). These TCRs come from a woman aged 40 to 50 with acute COVID-19.

In its sample, this clone was seen a few times. The V and J genes are TRBV9 and TRBJ2-3; D is perhaps TRBD1 (6 bases). This CDR3 is built from 15 residues. V shed 3 bases and J shed 2 bases, with 13 bases lying between them. Germline-derived CDR1 and CDR2 are SGDLS and YYNGEE. This CDR3 reads CASSASTGPTDTQYF. CDR3 nucleotides: TGTGCCAGCAGCGCGTCGACAGGTCCCACAGATACGCAGTATTTT.

The chain uses TRBV5-5 and TRBJ1-5; D not certain. The CDR3 length is 15 residues. Germline assignment: CDR1 SGHKS and CDR2 YYEKEE (reference sequence). Trimming removed 0 bases at V and 1 base at J, with 8 bases between. CDR3 coding DNA: TGTGCCAGCAGCTTGGGAGCCATCAGCAATCAGCCCCAGCATTTT. Its translation is CASSLGAISNQPQHF.

This chain links TRBV9 with TRBJ2-1; D not certain. The CDR3 has 15 residues. Trimming took off 0 bases at V and 0 bases at J, with 7 bases between the two ends. Germline V gives CDR1 SGDLS, CDR2 YYNGEE. The CDR3 protein is CASSVEIVSYNEQFF. In DNA form, the CDR3 reads TGTGCCAGCAGCGTAGAAATCGTCTCCTACAATGAGCAGTTCTTC.

This clone was detected once. The genes are TRBV5-6 and TRBJ1-4, with 7 bases aligning to TRBD1. Germline V gene sequence: CDR1 SGHDT, CDR2 YYEEEE. The CDR3 is 14 residues long. With V trimmed by 4 bases and J by 8 bases, 8 bases remained unmatched. CDR3 sequence reads: CASSHNRGWEKLFF. CDR3 nucleotide sequence: TGTGCCAGCAGCCACAACAGGGGTTGGGAAAAACTGTTTTTT.

The chain links TRBV7-9 to TRBJ2-7; TRBD1 matches 10 bases. The V segment lost 5 bases and the J segment 6 bases; nucleotides outside the gene matches: 4. CDR1 is SEHNR and CDR2 is FQNEAQ in the germline V gene (reference sequence). CDR3 length: 13 residues. The CDR3 protein is CASSRDRGIEQYF. DNA of the CDR3: TGTGCCAGCAGCCGGGACAGGGGTATCGAGCAGTACTTC.

This sequence joins TRBV2 and TRBJ2-1; D is ambiguous. The CDR3 sequence is 10 residues long. Germline V lookup: CDR1 SNHLY, CDR2 FYNNEI. V was shortened by 5 bases and J by 8 bases, with 4 bases between the two germline ends. The CDR3 bases are TGTGCCAGCAGTACTTATGAGCAGTTCTTC. It is translated as CASSTYEQFF.

The CDR3 region is CASSLAAFSYNSPLHF. Written as DNA, the CDR3 is TGTGCCAGCAGCTTGGCCGCGTTCTCCTATAATTCACCCCTCCACTTT. The rearrangement uses TRBV5-6 and TRBJ1-6; D call uncertain. V lost 0 bases and J 0 bases, leaving 7 bases between the germline ends. CDR3 length: 16 amino acids. CDR1 and CDR2 from the germline V gene are SGHDT and YYEEEE. Full variable domain (remainder filled in from reference TRBV5-6 and TRBJ1-6): DAGVTQSPTHLIKTRGQQVTLRCSPKSGHDTVSWYQQALGQGPQFIFQYYEEEERQRGNFPDRFSGHQFPNYSSELNVNALLLGDSALYLCASSLAAFSYNSPLHFGNGTRLTVT.

This clone was seen a handful of times. In the same sample, other DNA sequences code for this CDR3. The rearrangement links TRBV7-2 to TRBJ2-5; no reliable D call. The V and J ends lost 5 bases and 1 base respectively, with 8 bases between them. The CDR3 totals 13 residues. The germline CDR1 and CDR2 sequences are SGHTA and FQGNSA. CDR3 coding DNA: TGTGCCAGCAGCCTAACTCCCCAAGAGACCCAGTACTTC. Translated, it gives CASSLTPQETQYF.

The chain uses TRBV21-1 and TRBJ2-2; the table's D call of TRBD1 was not tested on the DNA. TRBV21-1 is given as a pseudogene. This CDR3 spans 18 amino acids. CDR3 residues: CATLLDRATGSNTGELFF. CDR3 sequence (DNA): TGTGCCACCCTACTGGACAGGGCCACCGGGTCGAACACCGGGGAGCTGTTTTTT.

This rearrangement joins TRBV11-3 to TRBJ2-7, with TRBD2 matching over 9 bases. There are 13 residues in the CDR3. Looked up from germline, CDR1 is SGHNT and CDR2 is YENEEA. The trim removed 1 base at V and 5 bases at J, leaving 0 bases unmatched. For the CDR3, the DNA is TGTGCCAGCAGCTTAGCTAGCGGGGACGAGCAGTACTTC. This encodes CASSLASGDEQYF. The whole variable domain, remainder taken from reference TRBV11-3 and TRBJ2-7, is EAGVVQSPRYKIIEKKQPVAFWCNPISGHNTLYWYLQNLGQGPELLIRYENEEAVDDSQLPKDRFSAERLKGVDSTLKIQPAELGDSAVYLCASSLASGDEQYFGPGTRLTVT.

The chain employs TRBV11-2 and TRBJ1-6, with a possible D match to TRBD1 (5 bases). The CDR3 is made up of 15 amino acids. Trimming shortened V by 5 bases and J by 3 bases, and 11 bases separated the two germline ends. CDR1 is SGHAT, CDR2 FQNNGV, per germline. The CDR3 DNA sequence: TGTGCCAGCAGCCCCTGGGGCCGCTATAATTCACCCCTCCACTTT. Protein product: CASSPWGRYNSPLHF.

In this sample, this clone turned up a few times. V gene TRBV20-1 combines with J gene TRBJ2-7; maybe TRBD2 (5 bases). CDR1 and CDR2 (germline): DFQATT, SNEGSKA (reference sequence). The CDR3 loop spans 16 amino acids. The V end lost 3 bases, the J end lost 0 bases, and 18 bases lay between the germline ends. The DNA for the CDR3 is TGCAGTGCTAGTCACCCAGCGGAAAGTAACTCCTACGAGCAGTACTTC. Translated, it gives CSASHPAESNSYEQYF.

This chain links TRBV21-1 with TRBJ1-4; TRBD1 is the table's D call and was not checked against the DNA. TRBV21-1 is tagged as a pseudogene. The CDR3 is 17 residues long. The CDR3 spells CASGFQGIPPTNEKLFF. For the CDR3, the DNA is TGTGCCAGCGGATTTCAGGGGATACCTCCAACTAATGAAAAACTGTTTTTT.

This clone was recorded only once. The CDR3 bases are TGTGCCAGCTCTCCCCTTGACTCAGTCGACTATGGCTACACCTTC. This gives the protein CASSPLDSVDYGYTF. This rearrangement joins TRBV18 to TRBJ1-2; D ambiguous. V was trimmed by 6 bases and J by 3 bases, leaving 17 bases between them. This CDR3 comprises 15 residues. Germline V gives CDR1 KGHSH, CDR2 LQKENI.

In its sample, this clone was seen a few times. V is TRBV2 and J is TRBJ1-3, with TRBD1 as a possible D gene (5 bases). The CDR3 contains 17 residues. Germline-derived CDR1 and CDR2 are SNHLY and FYNNEI. V was shortened by 1 base and J by 0 bases, with 13 bases between the two germline ends. CDR3 in amino acids: CASSEGRVQFSGNTIYF. The CDR3, as DNA: TGTGCCAGCAGTGAAGGCAGGGTTCAGTTCTCTGGAAACACCATATATTTT.